Reported below is one TCR beta chain. Its antigen remains unidentified. The data derive from a study of graft-versus-host responses after intestinal transplantation. Study summary: Recipients underwent multivisceral, liver-intestinal, or isolated intestinal transplants. The recipients all started with anti-thymocyte globulin induction and then took tacrolimus and steroids for roughly 3 years. Study findings and constraints: GvH clones surfaced in recipient marrow, some emerging earlier in ileum or blood. High graft-versus-host to host-versus-graft T cell clonal ratios marked allografts of patients with graft-donor macrochimerism.

Method: immunoSEQ multiplex PCR; TCRdb's copy keeps in-frame clones and lacks some. Among over 60,000 clones listed, roughly 90% were seen once. V was clipped by 5 bases and J by 5 bases, with 15 bases between them. This CDR3 is 14 amino acids long. Per germline, CDR1 SGHVS and CDR2 FQNEAQ. The graft tissue was processed, and this released both intraepithelial and lamina propria lymphocytes. The chain combines TRBV7-8 with TRBJ1-1; a weak D match, TRBD1 (5 bases). This TCR came from a human patient who received an intestinal transplant, so some T cells may come from the graft donor. The sample consisted of ileum tissue, taken approximately 370 days after transplant. The CDR3 protein is CASSHWGGGTEAFF. The CDR3, as DNA: TGTGCCAGCAGCCACTGGGGGGGAGGGACTGAAGCTTTCTTT.